One and the same sample provided the 30 T cell receptor beta chains below, sequenced in a study of blood T cell repertoires in COVID-19. TCRdb keeps only in-frame clones here, not all; method: immunoSEQ multiplex PCR. The sample holds 150,000 to 200,000 clones, about 87% seen once. The sequenced sample consisted of peripheral blood. These TCRs come from a woman in her sixties or seventies with COVID-19, enrolled during active disease.

The J gene is TRBJ1-2, the V gene TRBV2; 7 nucleotides line up with TRBD1. This CDR3 spans 13 amino acids. Trimming at V came to 10 bases and at J to 4 bases, leaving 9 bases not matched to a gene. Germline CDR1 and CDR2: SNHLY and FYNNEI. CDR3 coding DNA: TGTGCCATTACAGGGGCGGGTAGCTATGGCTACACCTTC. Translated, it gives CAITGAGSYGYTF.

In its sample, this clone was seen once. This chain connects TRBV7-9 to TRBJ2-3, with D unresolved. Germline V gives CDR1 SEHNR, CDR2 FQNEAQ (reference sequence). The length of the CDR3 is 15 residues. V lost 5 bases, J lost 3 bases, and 15 bases lay in between. The CDR3 DNA sequence: TGTGCCAGCAGCATTCCGGGTCAGCCTACAGATACGCAGTATTTT. As protein: CASSIPGQPTDTQYF.

J is TRBJ1-6 and V is TRBV10-3; D gene unclear. Germline V gene sequence: CDR1 ENHRY, CDR2 SYGVKD. Trimming pared 4 bases from V and 10 bases from J, leaving 11 bases between. This CDR3 region has 13 residues. DNA for the CDR3: TGTGCCATCAGTGTGGACCGGGAATCACCCCTCCACTTT. Protein product: CAISVDRESPLHF.

This chain joins TRBV18 and TRBJ1-1; TRBD1 is a possible D gene (6 bases). The CDR3 has 14 residues. V lost 6 bases and J lost 5, with 16 bases in between. Germline assignment: CDR1 KGHSH and CDR2 LQKENI. The CDR3 sequence: CASSSRGRDTEAFF. CDR3 bases: TGTGCCAGCTCTTCGCGGGGGCGGGATACTGAAGCTTTCTTT.

The rearrangement uses TRBV6-5 and TRBJ2-7; a weak D match, TRBD2 (7 bases). Deletions cut 6 bases from V and 5 bases from J, with 20 bases between. CDR3 length: 15 amino acids. CDR1 is MNHEY, CDR2 SVGAGI, per germline. In nucleotides, the CDR3 is TGTGCCAGCAGCCCCAGGGGAGGGCGGATGGACGAGCAGTACTTC. Its protein product is CASSPRGGRMDEQYF.

The gene calls are TRBV7-2 and TRBJ1-6, with D perhaps TRBD1 (6 bases). The CDR3 spans 14 residues. Deletions cut 0 bases from V and 7 bases from J, with 7 bases between. Germline V gene lookup returns CDR1 SGHTA and CDR2 FQGNSA. The CDR3 region is CASSLAQGNSPLHF. As DNA, the CDR3 is TGTGCCAGCAGCTTAGCGCAGGGGAATTCACCCCTCCACTTT.

This chain connects TRBV6-5 to TRBJ1-3; 8 positions match TRBD1. Germline CDR1 is MNHEY and CDR2 is SVGAGI. The CDR3 loop spans 16 amino acids. The ends lost 4 bases at V and 0 bases at J; junction bases unmatched: 5. CDR3 in DNA: TGTGCCAGCAGTTTCCGGACAGGGAACTCTGGAAACACCATATATTTT. Translating gives CASSFRTGNSGNTIYF.

J is TRBJ1-2 and V is TRBV5-1; 9 bases are shared with TRBD1. V trimming: 3 bases; J trimming: 4 bases; junction bases outside the gene matches: 7. The germline V gene encodes CDR1 SGHRS and CDR2 YFSETQ. The length of the CDR3 is 15 residues. CDR3 loop: CASSYQPGQGYGYTF. The CDR3 coding sequence is TGCGCCAGCAGCTACCAACCGGGACAGGGCTATGGCTACACCTTC.

V is TRBV28 and J is TRBJ1-3; D possibly corresponds to TRBD1 (5 bases). Trimming cost V 6 bases and J 0 bases, with 12 bases left between them. In germline, CDR1 is MDHEN, CDR2 SYDVKM. The CDR3 runs 15 residues. CDR3 amino acids: CASSSQATSGNTIYF. DNA for the CDR3: TGTGCCAGCAGCTCACAGGCCACCTCTGGAAACACCATATATTTT.

This clone was picked up a small number of times. This rearrangement joins TRBV10-3 to TRBJ1-4; TRBD1 aligns across 7 bases. Losses at the gene ends were 7 bases for V and 6 bases for J; bases not matched to a gene: 8. The CDR3 has 14 residues. Germline V CDR1 and CDR2: ENHRY, SYGVKD. CDR3 protein: CAIKGARADEKLFF. CDR3 DNA: TGTGCCATCAAGGGGGCCCGGGCCGATGAAAAACTGTTTTTT.

The V call is TRBV5-1, the J call TRBJ1-2; 9 bases align to TRBD1. Trimming cost V 3 bases and J 6 bases; bases outside gene matches: 6. CDR1 is SGHRS, CDR2 YFSETQ, per germline. The CDR3 is 14 residues long. CDR3 nucleotide sequence: TGCGCCAGCAGCTCGGGACAGGGTTGGAATGGCTACACCTTC. Translation gives CASSSGQGWNGYTF. The full variable domain, its missing parts supplied by reference TRBV5-1 and TRBJ1-2, is KAGVTQTPRYLIKTRGQQVTLSCSPISGHRSVSWYQQTPGQGLQFLFEYFSETQRNKGNFPGRFSGRQFSNSRSEMNVSTLELGDSALYLCASSSGQGWNGYTFGSGTRLTVV.

The genes are TRBV6-1 and TRBJ1-2; unclear D gene. Germline values: CDR1 MNHNS, CDR2 SASEGT. This CDR3 region has 13 residues. The V end was cut by 3 bases, the J end by 6 bases, with 11 bases between. In DNA form, the CDR3 reads TGTGCCAGCAGTGATCCTGGTACTAATGGCTACACCTTC. As protein: CASSDPGTNGYTF.

The rearrangement joins TRBV2 to TRBJ2-3, with D maybe TRBD2 (5 bases). Trimming stripped 6 bases from V and 4 bases from J, with 14 bases between. The CDR3 spans 14 residues. The V gene's germline CDR1 is SNHLY and CDR2 FYNNEI. The CDR3 bases are TGTGCCAGCAGCCGGGATAGCGTCCCAGATACGCAGTATTTT. Its translation is CASSRDSVPDTQYF. The full variable domain, rest sourced from reference TRBV2 and TRBJ2-3, is EPEVTQTPSHQVTQMGQEVILRCVPISNHLYFYWYRQILGQKVEFLVSFYNNEISEKSEIFDDQFSVERPDGSNFTLKIRSTKLEDSAMYFCASSRDSVPDTQYFGPGTRLTVL.

This clone has only one observation. As DNA, the CDR3 is TGCGCCAGCAGCACGGACGGGGGTTCCTACGAGCAGTACTTC. Translation: CASSTDGGSYEQYF. This chain links TRBV5-1 with TRBJ2-7; a weak D match, TRBD2 (6 bases). Germline CDR1 is SGHRS and CDR2 is YFSETQ. V was pared by 4 bases and J by 1 base, with 12 bases between. The CDR3 length is 14 residues.

This sequence joins TRBV10-3 and TRBJ1-6; 12 bases map to TRBD1. The CDR3 runs 15 residues. CDR1 is ENHRY, CDR2 SYGVKD, per germline. The J segment lost 6 bases and the V segment lost 6 bases, leaving 3 bases of the junction unmatched. CDR3 nucleotide sequence: TGTGCCATCAGGTCGGGACAGGGGGCTAATTCACCCCTCCACTTT. Translated: CAIRSGQGANSPLHF.

The chain is built from TRBV5-1 and TRBJ2-1; TRBD2 is a possible D gene (6 bases). Germline V gives CDR1 SGHRS, CDR2 YFSETQ. The CDR3 is made up of 14 amino acids. Trimming cost V 4 bases and J 4 bases, with 12 bases left between them. The DNA of the CDR3 is TGCGCCAGCAGCAGCGCGGGGAGGTACAATGAGCAGTTCTTC. Amino acids: CASSSAGRYNEQFF.

The chain uses TRBV7-3 and TRBJ2-7; 8 positions match TRBD2. Germline CDR1 and CDR2: SGHTA and FQGTGA. The V and J ends lost 0 bases and 3 bases, in that order; junction bases with no gene match: 7. The CDR3 is made up of 16 amino acids. CDR3 nucleotides: TGTGCCAGCAGCTTAACTGGGGCTAGCGGGTACTACGAGCAGTACTTC. This translates into CASSLTGASGYYEQYF.

The chain couples TRBV19 to TRBJ1-5; 10 bases agree with TRBD1. The CDR3 totals 15 residues. Germline loops: CDR1 LNHDA, CDR2 SQIVND (reference sequence). J gave up 6 bases and V 2 bases, and 4 bases lay outside the gene matches. The CDR3 bases are TGTGCCAGTAGTATAACCCGGACAGGGGGTCAGCCCCAGCATTTT. Its translation: CASSITRTGGQPQHF.

The chain carries TRBV28 and TRBJ1-1; D gene unclear. This CDR3 has 13 amino acids. Germline lookup yields CDR1 MDHEN and CDR2 SYDVKM. Trimming left V 6 bases short and J 1 base short, with 9 bases between. CDR3 in amino acids: CASSRDPNTEAFF. The CDR3 coding sequence is TGTGCCAGCAGCCGGGATCCGAACACTGAAGCTTTCTTT. The full variable domain, rest sourced from reference TRBV28 and TRBJ1-1, is DVKVTQSSRYLVKRTGEKVFLECVQDMDHENMFWYRQDPGLGLRLIYFSYDVKMKEKGDIPEGYSVSREKKERFSLILESASTNQTSMYLCASSRDPNTEAFFGQGTRLTVV.

The genes are TRBV27 and TRBJ2-7; a weak D match, TRBD1 (5 bases). The CDR3 contains 14 residues. Per germline, CDR1 MNHEY and CDR2 SMNVEV (reference sequence). Trimming removed 3 bases from V and 2 bases from J, with 11 bases in between. The CDR3 region is CASSLGPGTYEQYF. The CDR3 DNA sequence: TGTGCCAGCAGTTTGGGGCCAGGGACCTACGAGCAGTACTTC.

The V call is TRBV28, the J call TRBJ1-3; D gene uncertain. The V gene lost 7 bases and the J gene lost 4 bases, with 14 bases spanning the gap. This CDR3 is 14 amino acids long. Germline CDR1 is MDHEN and CDR2 is SYDVKM. The CDR3 is CASTFGWSGNTIYF. The CDR3 DNA reads as TGTGCCAGCACCTTCGGGTGGTCAGGAAACACCATATATTTT.

The chain combines TRBV2 with TRBJ2-2; 8 nucleotides line up with TRBD1. The CDR3 length is 13 residues. From germline, CDR1 is SNHLY and CDR2 FYNNEI. Losses at the gene ends were 8 bases for V and 5 bases for J; bases not matched to a gene: 4. CDR3 sequence: CASCYRGTGELFF. The CDR3 bases are TGTGCCAGCTGCTACAGGGGGACCGGGGAGCTGTTTTTT.

V is TRBV5-8 and J is TRBJ1-5; maybe TRBD1 (5 bases). This CDR3 has 15 residues. Germline assignment: CDR1 SGHTS and CDR2 YDEGEE. With 0 bases removed from V and 2 bases from J, the gap between germline ends came to 9 bases. The CDR3 loop is CASSLEGSGNQPQHF. DNA of the CDR3: TGTGCCAGCAGCTTGGAGGGGTCTGGCAATCAGCCCCAGCATTTT.

The chain carries TRBV5-8 and TRBJ1-5; D is possibly TRBD1 (5 bases). V was shortened by 4 bases and J by 4 bases, with 15 bases between the two germline ends. Looked up from germline, CDR1 is SGHTS and CDR2 is YDEGEE. The CDR3 loop spans 15 amino acids. Here the CDR3 reads CASSGTELGNQPQHF. The CDR3 coding sequence is TGTGCCAGCAGCGGGACTGAGTTGGGGAATCAGCCCCAGCATTTT.

The chain uses TRBV12-5 and TRBJ1-2; the match to TRBD1 covers 7 bases. The CDR3 extends over 16 amino acids. Germline lookup yields CDR1 LGHNT and CDR2 FRNRAP. V lost 0 bases to trimming and J lost 4 bases; unmatched junction nucleotides: 8. The DNA of the CDR3 is TGTGCTAGTGGTTTGGTATCAGGGGGAGGCCTCTATGGCTACACCTTC. Translated: CASGLVSGGGLYGYTF.

This clone turned up a few times. This chain uses TRBV11-2 with TRBJ2-7; TRBD2 agrees at 11 bases. CDR3 size: 17 residues. In germline, CDR1 is SGHAT, CDR2 FQNNGV. The V segment lost 5 bases and the J segment 4 bases; nucleotides outside the gene matches: 13. CDR3 protein: CASSKLAGDFSPYEQYF. In DNA form, the CDR3 reads TGTGCCAGCAGCAAACTAGCGGGGGACTTCTCCCCGTACGAGCAGTACTTC.

The rearrangement joins TRBV2 to TRBJ2-1, with 8 nucleotides matching TRBD1. The germline V gene encodes CDR1 SNHLY and CDR2 FYNNEI. With 4 bases clipped from V and 0 bases from J, the junction kept 8 bases outside the gene matches. The CDR3 totals 17 residues. CDR3 residues: CASSGRQGSGSYNEQFF. As DNA, the CDR3 is TGTGCCAGCAGTGGTCGACAGGGGTCAGGCTCCTACAATGAGCAGTTCTTC.

V gene TRBV12-3 or TRBV12-4 combines with J gene TRBJ2-5; a weak D match, TRBD2 (6 bases). V gave up 2 bases and J gave up 7 bases, with 11 bases separating them. The CDR3 sequence is 13 residues long. The DNA of the CDR3 is TGTGCCAGCAGTTTAACTAGCATGGGGACCCAGTACTTC. It encodes CASSLTSMGTQYF.

The chain links TRBV19 to TRBJ1-5; a weak D match, TRBD1 (6 bases). V lost 9 bases, J lost 4 bases, and 22 bases lay in between. This CDR3 region has 16 residues. Germline values: CDR1 LNHDA, CDR2 SQIVND (reference sequence). CDR3 in DNA: TGTGCCAGCATACCGGGACAAAAATCTGGAAATCAGCCCCAGCATTTT. Translating it yields CASIPGQKSGNQPQHF. The full variable domain, its missing parts supplied by reference TRBV19 and TRBJ1-5, is DGGITQSPKYLFRKEGQNVTLSCEQNLNHDAMYWYRQDPGQGLRLIYYSQIVNDFQKGDIAEGYSVSREKKESFPLTVTSAQKNPTAFYLCASIPGQKSGNQPQHFGDGTRLSIL.

CDR3 sequence: CASSRDREEKLFF. The CDR3 nucleotides are TGTGCCAGCAGCCGGGACAGGGAAGAAAAACTGTTTTTT. V usage is TRBV2 and J usage is TRBJ1-4; 9 nucleotides match TRBD1. With 6 bases clipped from V and 8 bases from J, the junction kept 4 bases outside the gene matches. This CDR3 contains 13 residues. Per germline, CDR1 SNHLY and CDR2 FYNNEI.